The next 18 T cell receptor beta chains were all read from a single sample in a study of T cell responses to AZD1222 COVID-19 vaccine. The data were produced by immunoSEQ multiplex PCR, yet TCRdb's version contains in-frame clones alone and is incomplete. Here the sample spans about 140,000 clones, around 88% being singletons. Sequenced here: peripheral blood, sampled on day 0 of AZD1222 vaccination. These receptors came from an adult in good health.

This rearrangement joins TRBV6-2 or TRBV6-3 to TRBJ2-1, with D possibly being TRBD2 (6 bases). The CDR3 sequence is 16 residues long. In germline, CDR1 is MNHEY, CDR2 SVGEGT. Trimming took 6 bases from V and 8 from J, leaving 23 bases between them. The CDR3 loop is CASSQIKPGRGDEQFF. In DNA, the CDR3 is TGTGCCAGCAGCCAAATTAAGCCCGGGAGAGGTGATGAGCAGTTCTTC.

This sequence joins TRBV6-5 and TRBJ1-2; D is unclear. This CDR3 region has 15 residues. V dropped 0 bases and J dropped 4 bases, with 12 bases sitting between them. Germline lookup yields CDR1 MNHEY and CDR2 SVGAGI. The CDR3 coding sequence is TGTGCCAGCAGTTACTCGAGAGGTACTGGCTATGGCTACACCTTC. This gives the protein CASSYSRGTGYGYTF.

V gene TRBV27 combines with J gene TRBJ2-7; tentative D call: TRBD1 (5 bases). Trimming cost V 4 bases and J 4 bases, with 11 bases left between them. The germline V gene encodes CDR1 MNHEY and CDR2 SMNVEV (reference sequence). This CDR3 comprises 13 residues. DNA of the CDR3: TGTGCCAGCAGTTGGGCAGGGCAATACGAGCAGTACTTC. It translates to CASSWAGQYEQYF.

CDR3 sequence reads: CASSGTSGSGDTQYF. CDR3 sequence (DNA): TGCGCCAGCAGCGGGACTAGCGGGAGCGGGGATACGCAGTATTTT. The rearrangement links TRBV5-1 to TRBJ2-3; the match to TRBD2 covers 14 bases. This CDR3 has 15 residues. Trimming removed 4 bases from V and 6 bases from J; junction bases left unmatched: 4. The germline V gene has CDR1 SGHRS and CDR2 YFSETQ. Complete variable domain (other parts from reference TRBV5-1 and TRBJ2-3): KAGVTQTPRYLIKTRGQQVTLSCSPISGHRSVSWYQQTPGQGLQFLFEYFSETQRNKGNFPGRFSGRQFSNSRSEMNVSTLELGDSALYLCASSGTSGSGDTQYFGPGTRLTVL.

The count of this clone is one. J is TRBJ1-4 and V is TRBV6-5; D unclear. The germline V and J ends were trimmed by 5 bases and 0 bases, with 7 bases remaining between them. Germline V gives CDR1 MNHEY, CDR2 SVGAGI. The CDR3 length is 14 residues. Here the CDR3 DNA reads TGTGCCAGCAGTCCAGAGACAACTAATGAAAAACTGTTTTTT. It specifies CASSPETTNEKLFF.

The CDR3 DNA reads TGTGCCAGCAGTTTTTCCGCGGGGGGTTCCTACAATGAGCAGTTCTTC. Amino acid sequence: CASSFSAGGSYNEQFF. This chain joins TRBV28 and TRBJ2-1, with TRBD2 identical over 8 bases. The CDR3 runs to 16 residues. Germline trimming cut 3 bases from V and 1 base from J; bases unmatched to any gene: 5. Germline V CDR1 and CDR2: MDHEN, SYDVKM. Complete variable domain (other parts from reference TRBV28 and TRBJ2-1): DVKVTQSSRYLVKRTGEKVFLECVQDMDHENMFWYRQDPGLGLRLIYFSYDVKMKEKGDIPEGYSVSREKKERFSLILESASTNQTSMYLCASSFSAGGSYNEQFFGPGTRLTVL.

V gene TRBV4-3 combines with J gene TRBJ2-1; tentative D call: TRBD2 (6 bases). CDR3 length: 16 residues. Deletions cut 1 base from V and 1 base from J, with 11 bases between. The germline CDR1 and CDR2 sequences are LGHNA and YSLEER. In nucleotides, the CDR3 is TGCGCCAGCAGCCAAGGGCGACTAGAATCCTACAATGAGCAGTTCTTC. Residues: CASSQGRLESYNEQFF.

This sequence joins TRBV30 and TRBJ2-7, with D possibly matching TRBD2 (5 bases). The CDR3 length is 17 residues. V lost 3 bases, J lost 2 bases, and 23 bases lay in between. CDR1 is GTSNPN, CDR2 SVGIG, per germline (reference sequence). CDR3 sequence (DNA): TGTGCCTGGAGCCCCCGCCAAGGACTTCCCTTTACCTACGAGCAGTACTTC. This encodes CAWSPRQGLPFTYEQYF.

This clone has only a few counts. This chain connects TRBV5-1 to TRBJ2-3; 12 nucleotides match TRBD2. This CDR3 contains 16 residues. Germline V gene sequence: CDR1 SGHRS, CDR2 YFSETQ. With V trimmed by 0 bases and J by 3 bases, 2 bases remained unmatched. CDR3 sequence: CASSLGTSGVTDTQYF. The CDR3 DNA reads TGCGCCAGCAGCTTGGGGACTAGCGGGGTGACAGATACGCAGTATTTT.

This rearrangement joins TRBV6-5 to TRBJ2-1, with 8 bases matching TRBD2. The CDR3 loop spans 15 amino acids. V lost 7 bases, J lost 3 bases, and 8 bases stayed unmatched. Germline values: CDR1 MNHEY, CDR2 SVGAGI. CDR3 protein: CASTLGTRGYNEQFF. The CDR3 region has the DNA TGTGCCAGCACCTTGGGGACTAGGGGCTACAATGAGCAGTTCTTC.

The V and J genes are TRBV28 and TRBJ1-6; 7 nucleotides agree with TRBD1. The J segment lost 10 bases and the V segment lost 6 bases, leaving 12 bases of the junction unmatched. There are 15 residues in the CDR3. Germline values: CDR1 MDHEN, CDR2 SYDVKM. In DNA form, the CDR3 reads TGTGCCAGCAGCCCCGAGACAGGGCTACGGTCACCCCTCCACTTT. This encodes CASSPETGLRSPLHF.

This clone appeared once. This chain links TRBV19 with TRBJ1-2; TRBD1 matches at 12 bases. Per germline, CDR1 LNHDA and CDR2 SQIVND (reference sequence). V shed 8 bases, J shed 5 bases, and the junction held 12 bases outside the gene matches. CDR3 length equals 16 residues. The CDR3 region is CASSRDRGPGGYGYTF. The CDR3 DNA follows: TGTGCCAGTTCCCGGGACAGGGGGCCGGGCGGATATGGCTACACCTTC.

This chain joins TRBV19 and TRBJ1-4, with unresolved D. The V end was cut by 0 bases, the J end by 8 bases, with 7 bases between. Germline CDR1 LNHDA, CDR2 SQIVND (reference sequence). The CDR3 covers 13 residues. CDR3 loop: CASSIDQEEKLFF. CDR3 bases: TGTGCCAGTAGTATAGATCAGGAGGAAAAACTGTTTTTT.

In its sample, this clone was seen once. V gene TRBV14 combines with J gene TRBJ1-6; a possible D gene is TRBD1 (6 bases). This CDR3 is built from 15 residues. Trimming cost V 4 bases and J 10 bases, with 17 bases left between them. Looked up from germline, CDR1 is SGHDN and CDR2 is FVKESK. CDR3 in DNA: TGTGCCAGCAGCCCCCGGGGGCAGGCAAGCTCACCCCTCCACTTT. This codes for CASSPRGQASSPLHF. Full variable domain (rest looked up from reference TRBV14 and TRBJ1-6): EAGVTQFPSHSVIEKGQTVTLRCDPISGHDNLYWYRRVMGKEIKFLLHFVKESKQDESGMPNNRFLAERTGGTYSTLKVQPAELEDSGVYFCASSPRGQASSPLHFGNGTRLTVT.

The chain couples TRBV10-1 to TRBJ2-1; D may be TRBD2 (5 bases). The CDR3 is 15 residues long. Trimming removed 5 bases from V and 4 bases from J, with 15 bases in between. CDR1 is WNHNN, CDR2 SYGVQD, per germline (reference sequence). The CDR3, as DNA: TGCGCCAGCAGTCAGCGGCCGGACCTATACAATGAGCAGTTCTTC. Protein sequence: CASSQRPDLYNEQFF.

V gene TRBV27 combines with J gene TRBJ2-5; D is uncertain. This CDR3 has 13 amino acids. V was clipped by 6 bases and J by 4 bases, with 12 bases between them. The V gene's germline CDR1 is MNHEY and CDR2 SMNVEV (reference sequence). DNA for the CDR3: TGTGCCAGCAGCCGAGGAGAGTTAGAGACCCAGTACTTC. Protein: CASSRGELETQYF.

This chain uses TRBV19 with TRBJ2-2; TRBD1 matches at 8 bases. With V trimmed by 4 bases and J by 8 bases, 12 bases remained unmatched. This CDR3 spans 16 amino acids. The V gene's germline CDR1 is LNHDA and CDR2 SQIVND (reference sequence). CDR3 amino acids: CASSTRTGHSPGELFF. CDR3 sequence (DNA): TGTGCCAGTAGTACCCGGACAGGGCATAGTCCGGGGGAGCTGTTTTTT.

The J gene is TRBJ1-3, the V gene TRBV7-2; D is unclear. The CDR3 length is 15 residues. Germline CDR1 SGHTA, CDR2 FQGNSA. V was shortened by 0 bases and J by 3 bases, with 9 bases between the two germline ends. Written as DNA, the CDR3 is TGTGCCAGCAGCTTAGCCGCAGGAGGTGGAAACACCATATATTTT. This codes for CASSLAAGGGNTIYF.